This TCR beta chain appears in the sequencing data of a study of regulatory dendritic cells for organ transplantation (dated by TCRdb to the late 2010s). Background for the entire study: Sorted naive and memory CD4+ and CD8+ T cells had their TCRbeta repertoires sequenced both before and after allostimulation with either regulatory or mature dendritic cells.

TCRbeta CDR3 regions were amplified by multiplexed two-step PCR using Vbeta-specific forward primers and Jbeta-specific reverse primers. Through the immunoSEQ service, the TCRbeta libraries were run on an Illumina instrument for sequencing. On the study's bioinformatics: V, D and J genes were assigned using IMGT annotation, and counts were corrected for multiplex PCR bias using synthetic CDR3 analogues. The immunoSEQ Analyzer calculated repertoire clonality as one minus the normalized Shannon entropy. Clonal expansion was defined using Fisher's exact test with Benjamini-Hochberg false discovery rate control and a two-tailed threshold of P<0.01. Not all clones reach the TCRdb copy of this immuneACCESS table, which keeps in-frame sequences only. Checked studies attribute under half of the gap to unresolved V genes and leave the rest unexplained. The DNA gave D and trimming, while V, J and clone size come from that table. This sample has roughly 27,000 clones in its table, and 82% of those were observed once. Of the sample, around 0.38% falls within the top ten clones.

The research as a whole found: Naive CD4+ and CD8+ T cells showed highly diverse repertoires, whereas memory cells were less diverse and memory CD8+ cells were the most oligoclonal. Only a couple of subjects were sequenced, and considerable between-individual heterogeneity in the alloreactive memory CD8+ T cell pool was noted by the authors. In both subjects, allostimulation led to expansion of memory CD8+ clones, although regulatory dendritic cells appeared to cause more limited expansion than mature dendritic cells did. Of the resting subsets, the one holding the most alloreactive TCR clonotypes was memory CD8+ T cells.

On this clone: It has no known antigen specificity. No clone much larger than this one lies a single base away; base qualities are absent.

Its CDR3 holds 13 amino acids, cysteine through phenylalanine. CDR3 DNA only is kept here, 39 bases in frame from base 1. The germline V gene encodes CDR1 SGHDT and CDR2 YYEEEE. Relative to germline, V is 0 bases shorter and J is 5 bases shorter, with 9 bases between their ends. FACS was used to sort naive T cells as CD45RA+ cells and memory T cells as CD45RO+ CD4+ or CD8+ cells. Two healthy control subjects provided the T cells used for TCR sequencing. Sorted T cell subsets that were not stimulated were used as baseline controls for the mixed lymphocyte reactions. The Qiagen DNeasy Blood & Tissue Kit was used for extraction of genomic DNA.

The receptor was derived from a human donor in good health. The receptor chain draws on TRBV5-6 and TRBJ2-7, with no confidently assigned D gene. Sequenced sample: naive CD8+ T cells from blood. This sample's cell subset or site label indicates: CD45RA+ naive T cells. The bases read TGTGCCAGCAGCTTGGACAGATTCAACGAGCAGTACTTC. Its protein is CASSLDRFNEQYF.